The present entry profiles one T cell receptor beta chain with its context. Its antigen is unknown. Brentuximab vedotin exposure varied among the patients, all of whom had relapsed after autologous stem cell transplantation. The junction had 1 base not matched to a gene; V was cut back by 1 base and J by 5 bases. The CDR3 is made up of 15 amino acids. From germline, CDR1 is LNHDA and CDR2 SQIVND (reference sequence). Using immunoSEQ multiplex PCR, the repertoire was profiled, and TCRdb retains in-frame clones only, with some absent. The table lists some 96,000 clones, over 80% of them singletons. These data come from a study of PD-1 blockade in classical Hodgkin lymphoma. The study, taken as a whole, reports: The CD4+ diversity rise by C4D1 was clearest in complete responders.

This rearrangement joins TRBV19 to TRBJ2-2; TRBD1 matches at 10 bases. Material: peripheral blood mononuclear cells (PBMCs), obtained at baseline. The sequence was collected from a human donor with classical Hodgkin lymphoma. The CDR3 is CASSIVGQGTGELFF. In nucleotides, the CDR3 is TGTGCCAGTAGTATAGTGGGACAGGGGACCGGGGAGCTGTTTTTT.